This passage covers 25 T cell receptor beta chains from one sample sequenced in a study of Tregs in tolerant kidney transplant recipients. Libraries were prepared by immunoSEQ multiplex PCR; TCRdb keeps only in-frame clonotypes and omits some of them. Its clone listing holds about 15,000 clones. Related graft donors supplied nonmyeloablative bone marrow transplants, and mixed chimerism was transient. The specimen comprised CD4+ T cells from blood (PBMCs), sampled 12 months after the transplant. The receptors derive from a human patient who received a combined kidney and bone marrow transplant. Some T cells may originate from the graft donor.

Worth noting for this clone: The read falls 3 residues short of the CDR3 end, and the missing part is taken from the germline J gene. The V and J genes are TRBV5-1 and TRBJ2-1, with 11 bases aligning to TRBD2. Trimming removed 1 base from V and 7 bases from J; junction bases left unmatched: 4. Germline-derived CDR1 and CDR2 are SGHRS and YFSETQ. CDR3 length equals 15 residues. The CDR3 is CASSLLLAGANEQFF. The part of the CDR3 DNA that was read is TGCGCCAGCAGCTTGTTACTAGCGGGAGCTAATGAG.

The CDR3 sequence is CACRKGGGGADTQYF. The sequenced CDR3 bases are TGTGCCTGCCGGAAGGGAGGGGGTGGTGCAGATACG. J is TRBJ2-3 and V is TRBV30; a possible D gene is TRBD2 (7 bases). The CDR3 goes on 3 residues after the read ends, and that part is filled in from the germline J gene. The V gene's germline CDR1 is GTSNPN and CDR2 SVGIG (reference sequence). The CDR3 is made up of 15 amino acids. Trimming shortened V by 6 bases and J by 4 bases, and 20 bases separated the two germline ends.

A word on this clone: Read sequence stops 3 residues before the CDR3 end, and the germline J gene provides the missing end. The chain uses TRBV29-1 and TRBJ2-1; D is possibly TRBD1 or TRBD2 (6 bases each). Germline CDR1 SQVTM, CDR2 ANQGSEA. CDR3 size: 11 residues. Trimming pared 4 bases from V and 9 bases from J, leaving 10 bases between. Incomplete CDR3 DNA: TGCAGCGTTGTCAGGGGAGGTGAG. Protein sequence: CSVVRGGE. The entire CDR3 reads CSVVRGGEQFF.

Regarding this clone: The observed sequence ends 3 residues before the CDR3 terminus, with the missing tail filled in from the germline J gene. The chain combines TRBV5-1 with TRBJ2-7; TRBD1 might be the D (5 bases). Germline loops: CDR1 SGHRS, CDR2 YFSETQ. V was shortened by 0 bases and J by 3 bases, with 10 bases between the two germline ends. The CDR3 spans 14 residues. The covered CDR3 bases are TGCGCCAGCAGCTTGGGGCAGGGCCGCTACGAG. Residues: CASSLGQGRYE. The CDR3 reads in full as CASSLGQGRYEQYF.

Remarks on this clone: The read ends 3 residues shy of where the CDR3 ends; the end is completed using the germline J gene. The chain has TRBV7-2 and TRBJ2-1; 11 bases agree with TRBD2. Germline V gives CDR1 SGHTA, CDR2 FQGNSA. This CDR3 region has 15 residues. V gave up 5 bases and J gave up 3 bases; unmatched junction bases: 3. Incomplete CDR3 DNA: TGTGCCAGCAGCGAGACTAGCGGGAACTACAATGAG. The encoded protein is CASSETSGNYNE. The CDR3 in its entirety is CASSETSGNYNEQFF.

About this clone: The missing CDR3 end, 3 residues past where the read stops, is filled in from the germline J gene. The rearrangement joins TRBV5-1 to TRBJ2-3; 12 nucleotides agree with TRBD2. Trimming cost V 4 bases and J 5 bases; bases outside gene matches: 5. In germline, CDR1 is SGHRS, CDR2 YFSETQ. The CDR3 consists of 15 residues. The CDR3: CASSPRLAGVDTQYF. The sequenced CDR3 bases are TGCGCCAGCAGCCCCCGACTAGCGGGAGTAGATACG. Complete variable domain (other parts from reference TRBV5-1 and TRBJ2-3): KAGVTQTPRYLIKTRGQQVTLSCSPISGHRSVSWYQQTPGQGLQFLFEYFSETQRNKGNFPGRFSGRQFSNSRSEMNVSTLELGDSALYLCASSPRLAGVDTQYFGPGTRLTVL.

As regards this clone: The read terminates 3 residues ahead of where the CDR3 ends, so the germline J gene completes it. This chain uses TRBV18 with TRBJ2-7; 9 nucleotides match TRBD1. The CDR3 runs 14 residues. The V segment lost 5 bases and the J segment 5 bases; nucleotides outside the gene matches: 7. From germline, CDR1 is KGHSH and CDR2 LQKENI. CDR3 residues: CASSYGQGRDEQYF. The DNA read from the CDR3 is TGTGCCAGCTCATATGGACAGGGGAGGGACGAG.

About this clone: The DNA ends 3 residues before the CDR3 does, and the rest of the CDR3 is filled in from the germline J gene. The gene calls are TRBV12-3 or TRBV12-4 and TRBJ2-5; D is perhaps TRBD1 (5 bases). Trimming removed 2 bases at V and 2 bases at J, with 12 bases between. The CDR3 loop spans 15 amino acids. The CDR3 bases that were read are TGTGCCAGCAGTTTACTTAACGCAGGGCAAGAGACC. This translates into CASSLLNAGQET. The whole CDR3 region reads CASSLLNAGQETQYF.

On this clone itself: The read ends 3 residues shy of where the CDR3 ends; the end is completed using the germline J gene. The chain joins TRBV13 to TRBJ1-4; D is possibly TRBD1 (5 bases). Germline V gene data show CDR1 as PRHDT and CDR2 as FYEKMQ (reference sequence). V was trimmed by 5 bases and J by 8 bases, leaving 18 bases between them. This CDR3 has 15 amino acids. CDR3 loop: CASSPGTNAGEKLFF. Incomplete CDR3 DNA: TGTGCCAGCAGCCCAGGGACTAACGCAGGGGAAAAA.

A note on this clone: The read falls 3 residues short of the CDR3 end, and the missing part is taken from the germline J gene. The chain employs TRBV7-2 and TRBJ1-2; D uncertain. Germline lookup yields CDR1 SGHTA and CDR2 FQGNSA. Trimming stripped 1 base from V and 5 bases from J, with 8 bases between. The CDR3 is 13 amino acids. CDR3 bases read: TGTGCCAGCAGCTTAGGTCTAGAGTATGGC. Its translation: CASSLGLEYG. The CDR3 in its entirety is CASSLGLEYGYTF.

As for this clone: The sequence runs out 3 residues before the end of the CDR3; the remainder is reconstructed from the germline J gene. The chain is built from TRBV7-6 and TRBJ2-1, with D maybe TRBD2 (5 bases). V gave up 1 base and J gave up 8 bases, with 15 bases separating them. The CDR3 runs to 15 residues. CDR1 is SGHVS, CDR2 FNYEAQ, per germline. CDR3 loop: CASSLVSLAGYEQFF. The part of the CDR3 DNA that was read is TGTGCCAGCAGCTTAGTATCTCTAGCCGGCTATGAG.

The CDR3 bases that were read are TGTGCCAGCAGTTTATCGGGACAGGGGAATGAAAAA. This sequence encodes CASSLSGQGNEK. The whole CDR3 protein is CASSLSGQGNEKLFF. V is TRBV28 and J is TRBJ1-4; 10 bases are a match to TRBD1. The observed sequence ends 3 residues before the CDR3 terminus, with the missing tail filled in from the germline J gene. V trimming: 1 base; J trimming: 5 bases; junction bases outside the gene matches: 1. The CDR3 length is 15 residues. CDR1 is MDHEN, CDR2 SYDVKM, per germline.

On this clone: From the germline J gene comes the end of the CDR3, since the read stops 3 residues before it. V gene TRBV6-2 or TRBV6-3 combines with J gene TRBJ1-5; D remains ambiguous. The CDR3 loop spans 13 amino acids. Germline CDR1 MNHEY, CDR2 SVGEGT. Trimming took off 0 bases at V and 6 bases at J, with 6 bases between the two ends. CDR3 sequence reads: CASSYSPGQPQHF. Partial CDR3 DNA: TGTGCCAGCAGTTACTCCCCGGGTCAGCCC.

Comments on this clone: The read falls 3 residues short of the CDR3 end, and the missing part is taken from the germline J gene. The chain uses TRBV5-1 and TRBJ2-3; 8 bases are shared with TRBD2. Germline lookup yields CDR1 SGHRS and CDR2 YFSETQ. The CDR3 contains 15 residues. Trimming at V came to 1 base and at J to 0 bases, leaving 1 base not matched to a gene. CDR3 sequence reads: CASSLLAGSTDTQYF. The DNA read from the CDR3 is TGCGCCAGCAGCTTGTTAGCGGGGAGCACAGATACG.

A note on this clone: The read ends 3 residues before the CDR3 terminus; that terminus is restored from the germline J gene. V gene TRBV20-1 combines with J gene TRBJ2-5, with TRBD2 as a possible D gene (6 bases). The CDR3 is 14 amino acids. Germline values: CDR1 DFQATT, CDR2 SNEGSKA (reference sequence). V was pared by 2 bases and J by 5 bases, with 15 bases between. CDR3 loop: CSARPGGPRETQYF. Partial CDR3 DNA: TGCAGTGCTAGACCCGGGGGTCCGCGGGAGACC.

In terms of frequency, this clone is medium-sized. The CDR3 end falls 3 residues outside the read, so it is completed with the germline J gene. The chain couples TRBV12-5 to TRBJ2-3; TRBD1 matches 9 bases. Per the germline V gene, CDR1 is LGHNT and CDR2 is FRNRAP. This CDR3 contains 14 residues. Losses at the gene ends were 6 bases for V and 8 bases for J; bases not matched to a gene: 9. Here the CDR3 reads CASGRTGDTVTQYF. The sequenced part of the CDR3 DNA is TGTGCTAGTGGGCGGACAGGGGATACGGTTACG.

A remark on this clone: The read gets to within 3 residues of the CDR3 end, and the germline J gene fills in the rest. This chain links TRBV29-1 with TRBJ1-4; D not resolved. Germline loops: CDR1 SQVTM, CDR2 ANQGSEA. Trimming cost V 4 bases and J 8 bases, with 11 bases left between them. The CDR3 consists of 12 residues. Partial CDR3 DNA: TGCAGCGTTGGGGCGCACATGGAAAAA. This gives the protein CSVGAHMEK. The CDR3 in its entirety is CSVGAHMEKLFF.

This clone shows up as medium-sized (0.01 to 0.1%) by frequency. The read stops 3 residues short of the end of the CDR3; the missing end is completed from the germline J gene. This chain connects TRBV9 to TRBJ2-3, with TRBD2 as a possible D gene (6 bases). The ends were cut back, 3 bases at V and 5 bases at J, with 25 bases in the middle. This CDR3 comprises 18 residues. Germline V lookup: CDR1 SGDLS, CDR2 YYNGEE. Partial CDR3 DNA: TGTGCCAGCAGCGCCGTGCTTGAGGAGGGCCATCTGGTAGATACG. It translates to CASSAVLEEGHLVDT. The full-length CDR3 reads as CASSAVLEEGHLVDTQYF.

Comment on this clone: The junction differs from germline at one of its ends, possibly a read error. The CDR3 here is CASSQEATGWSTGELFF. The DNA read from the CDR3 is TGCGCCAGCAGCCAAGAGGCCACAGGGTGGAGCACCGGGGAG. The rearrangement links TRBV4-2 to TRBJ2-2; TRBD1 might be the D (6 bases). The read gets to within 3 residues of the CDR3 end, and the germline J gene fills in the rest. The germline CDR1 and CDR2 sequences are LGHNA and YNFKEQ. This CDR3 comprises 17 residues.

On this clone: The read is 3 residues too short to cover the CDR3 end, so that end is filled in from the germline J gene. The rearrangement uses TRBV19 and TRBJ2-2; TRBD1 matches at 8 bases. Unmatched junction bases numbered 4, after V lost 3 bases and J lost 1 base. Looked up from germline, CDR1 is LNHDA and CDR2 is SQIVND (reference sequence). CDR3 length equals 16 residues. Partial CDR3 DNA: TGTGCCAGTAGTATCAGGGGGCAGGTGAACACCGGGGAG. It encodes CASSIRGQVNTGE. The CDR3 in full is CASSIRGQVNTGELFF.

As for this clone: The read is 3 residues too short to cover the CDR3 end, so that end is filled in from the germline J gene. The V and J genes are TRBV7-2 and TRBJ2-1, with 10 bases lining up with TRBD2. The trim removed 6 bases at V and 4 bases at J, leaving 6 bases unmatched. Germline-derived CDR1 and CDR2 are SGHTA and FQGNSA. The CDR3 runs to 15 residues. CDR3 bases read: TGTGCCAGCAGAGAAGCGGGAGGGTCATACAATGAG. Translation: CASREAGGSYNE. The full-length CDR3 reads as CASREAGGSYNEQFF.

This clone is labeled medium-sized based on frequency. The sequenced fragment ends 3 residues before the CDR3 boundary, so the rest is inferred from the germline J gene. The J gene is TRBJ1-4, the V gene TRBV5-1, with TRBD1 identical over 10 bases. V was clipped by 4 bases and J by 8 bases; unmatched bases: 8. Germline V gives CDR1 SGHRS, CDR2 YFSETQ. The CDR3 is 15 residues long. Partial CDR3 DNA: TGCGCCAGCAGCCCTCGGACAGGGGGAGACGAAAAA. It encodes CASSPRTGGDEK. The CDR3 as a whole reads CASSPRTGGDEKLFF.

This clone registers medium-sized (0.01 to 0.1%) by frequency. The read terminates 3 residues before the CDR3 end, so the remaining end is supplied by the germline J gene. The chain recombines TRBV7-3 with TRBJ1-1; TRBD1 might be the D (6 bases). The CDR3 spans 13 residues. CDR1 and CDR2 from the germline V gene are SGHTA and FQGTGA. V lost 4 bases and J lost 1, with 7 bases in between. CDR3 DNA (partial): TGTGCCAGCAGCTCACAGGGGAACACTGAA. This translates into CASSSQGNTE. The CDR3 in full is CASSSQGNTEAFF.

Turning to this clone: The observed sequence ends 3 residues before the CDR3 terminus, with the missing tail filled in from the germline J gene. V is TRBV12-5 and J is TRBJ2-1; D might be TRBD2 (5 bases). The germline V and J ends were trimmed by 5 bases and 0 bases, with 8 bases remaining between them. This CDR3 is 14 amino acids long. Germline CDR1 and CDR2: LGHNT and FRNRAP. CDR3 DNA (partial): TGTGCTAGTGGTCTCGACTACTCCTACAATGAG. Residues: CASGLDYSYNE. The CDR3 in full is CASGLDYSYNEQFF.

CDR3 in amino acids: CASRPDRGTDTQYF. Partial CDR3 DNA: TGTGCCAGCAGACCGGACAGGGGTACAGATACG. This chain connects TRBV5-4 to TRBJ2-3; TRBD1 matches at 9 bases. The CDR3 end is not reached by the read, which stops 3 residues before it; the germline J gene fills it in. The CDR3 is made up of 14 amino acids. CDR1 is SGHNT, CDR2 YYREEE, per germline (reference sequence). V lost 5 bases and J lost 3; bases outside the gene matches: 4.